One sample yielded the 19 T cell receptor beta chains listed below, sequenced in a study of cytomegalovirus exposure and HLA in healthy donors. PCR involved 60 Vbeta and 13 Jbeta primers. The repertoire was sequenced with immunoSEQ multiplex PCR; TCRdb's copy has only in-frame clones and lacks some. The sample yields approximately 120,000 clones, around 77% seen once. The sequenced material came from PBMCs. The receptors originated from a man aged 50-59 years in good health and CMV-seronegative.

The chain carries TRBV5-1 and TRBJ2-2; unclear D gene. Germline CDR1 SGHRS, CDR2 YFSETQ. The CDR3 consists of 14 residues. V lost 7 bases and J lost 0, with 10 bases in between. CDR3 residues: CASPNPANTGELFF. The CDR3 DNA is TGCGCCAGCCCGAATCCAGCGAACACCGGGGAGCTGTTTTTT.

The genes are TRBV7-9 and TRBJ1-1; D is ambiguous. The ends were cut back, 5 bases at V and 5 bases at J, with 15 bases in the middle. Germline CDR1 reads SEHNR; CDR2 reads FQNEAQ (reference sequence). This CDR3 is built from 14 residues. The CDR3 sequence: CASSPLATNTEAFF. DNA for the CDR3: TGTGCCAGCAGCCCGCTCGCAACTAATACTGAAGCTTTCTTT.

Only a few counts were recorded for this clone. The V and J genes are TRBV6-5 and TRBJ1-5; 11 bases match TRBD1. CDR3 length equals 15 residues. V lost 6 bases to trimming and J lost 2 bases; unmatched junction nucleotides: 3. From germline, CDR1 is MNHEY and CDR2 SVGAGI. Here the CDR3 DNA reads TGTGCCAGCAGCCGGACAGGGGGCGGCAATCAGCCCCAGCATTTT. Protein: CASSRTGGGNQPQHF.

The chain combines TRBV4-2 with TRBJ2-2; D is perhaps TRBD2 (6 bases). CDR3 length: 15 amino acids. Germline CDR1 is LGHNA and CDR2 is YNFKEQ. Trimming left V 0 bases short and J 1 base short, with 6 bases between. CDR3 DNA sequence: TGTGCCAGCAGCCAAGATAGCGGGAACACCGGGGAGCTGTTTTTT. Its translation: CASSQDSGNTGELFF.

The chain has TRBV18 and TRBJ2-5, with a tentative D call TRBD2 (6 bases). In germline, CDR1 is KGHSH, CDR2 LQKENI. The CDR3 length is 14 residues. V lost 3 bases and J 5 bases, leaving 13 bases between the germline ends. CDR3 sequence: CASSPATSSETQYF. The DNA of the CDR3 is TGTGCCAGCTCACCCGCGACTAGTAGTGAGACCCAGTACTTC.

The chain has TRBV6-7 and TRBJ1-5, with D hard to call. TRBV6-7 is assigned to the ORF class and has an uncertain function. This CDR3 contains 11 residues. Trimming removed 6 bases from V and 9 bases from J, with 9 bases in between. The CDR3 DNA reads as TGTGCCAGCAGATATACTCGGCCCCAGCATTTT. It encodes CASRYTRPQHF.

The V gene is TRBV28, the J gene TRBJ2-2, with a tentative D call TRBD2 (6 bases). V lost 7 bases to trimming and J lost 0 bases, with 12 bases between them. The CDR3 is 15 amino acids. CDR1 is MDHEN, CDR2 SYDVKM, per germline. This CDR3 is CASKNGGPNTGELFF. As DNA, the CDR3 is TGTGCCAGCAAGAACGGGGGTCCGAACACCGGGGAGCTGTTTTTT.

The rearrangement uses TRBV5-4 and TRBJ1-1; TRBD1 might be the D (6 bases). The V and J ends lost 2 bases and 8 bases respectively, with 13 bases between them. This CDR3 has 13 residues. Germline-derived CDR1 and CDR2 are SGHNT and YYREEE (reference sequence). This CDR3 is CASSFLAGAEAFF. The CDR3 region has the DNA TGTGCCAGCAGCTTCCTCGCAGGGGCCGAAGCTTTCTTT.

CDR3 protein: CSVDLAGQYNEQFF. In nucleotides, the CDR3 is TGCAGCGTTGATCTAGCGGGACAGTACAATGAGCAGTTCTTC. The chain carries TRBV29-1 and TRBJ2-1, with TRBD2 matching over 9 bases. CDR1 is SQVTM, CDR2 ANQGSEA, per germline. This CDR3 is built from 14 residues. Germline trimming cut 3 bases from V and 4 bases from J; bases unmatched to any gene: 4.

This chain uses TRBV19 with TRBJ1-4; 8 bases match TRBD1. The germline V gene has CDR1 LNHDA and CDR2 SQIVND (reference sequence). Trimming at V came to 7 bases and at J to 4 bases, leaving 5 bases not matched to a gene. The CDR3 has 14 residues. The chain's CDR3 is CASTRTGLNEKLFF. Here the CDR3 DNA reads TGTGCCAGTACCCGGACAGGGCTTAATGAAAAACTGTTTTTT.

The chain uses TRBV18 and TRBJ2-1, with TRBD1 as a possible D gene (5 bases). Trimming left V 2 bases short and J 9 bases short, with 11 bases between. CDR1 is KGHSH and CDR2 is LQKENI in the germline V gene. The CDR3 totals 13 residues. CDR3 residues: CASSPRGESEQFF. The DNA for the CDR3 is TGTGCCAGCTCACCAAGGGGCGAGTCTGAGCAGTTCTTC.

This clone was seen once. This chain uses TRBV28 with TRBJ2-5, with TRBD2 identical over 13 bases. Germline loops: CDR1 MDHEN, CDR2 SYDVKM. Trimming removed 6 bases from V and 9 bases from J; junction bases left unmatched: 19. CDR3 size: 18 residues. CDR3 in amino acids: CASSKGLAGRKAGGAQYF. CDR3 coding DNA: TGTGCCAGCAGCAAGGGACTAGCGGGACGAAAAGCCGGGGGGGCCCAGTACTTC.

The rearrangement uses TRBV18 and TRBJ2-5, with a possible D match to TRBD1 (5 bases). Germline CDR1 KGHSH, CDR2 LQKENI. V lost 8 bases to trimming and J lost 3 bases, with 16 bases between them. This CDR3 is 14 amino acids long. As DNA, the CDR3 is TGTGCCAGCCACCCCCCCAGGGCCGAAGAGACCCAGTACTTC. As protein: CASHPPRAEETQYF.

The chain carries TRBV11-2 and TRBJ1-5; tentative D call: TRBD1 (5 bases). The CDR3 covers 14 residues. Germline V lookup: CDR1 SGHAT, CDR2 FQNNGV. The V and J ends lost 0 bases and 7 bases respectively, with 10 bases between them. CDR3 in DNA: TGTGCCAGCAGCTTAGACAGGGTTGACCAGCCCCAGCATTTT. As protein: CASSLDRVDQPQHF.

The chain's CDR3 is CSVEGQPNQPQHF. CDR3 nucleotides: TGCAGCGTTGAAGGACAGCCCAATCAGCCCCAGCATTTT. This rearrangement joins TRBV29-1 to TRBJ1-5, with D perhaps TRBD1 (5 bases). Germline V gives CDR1 SQVTM, CDR2 ANQGSEA. The V end was cut by 1 base, the J end by 3 bases, with 7 bases between. There are 13 residues in the CDR3. The whole variable domain, remainder taken from reference TRBV29-1 and TRBJ1-5, is SAVISQKPSRDICQRGTSLTIQCQVDSQVTMMFWYRQQPGQSLTLIATANQGSEATYESGFVIDKFPISRPNLTFSTLTVSNMSPEDSSIYLCSVEGQPNQPQHFGDGTRLSIL.

The rearrangement links TRBV14 to TRBJ2-3, with D unresolved. Germline lookup yields CDR1 SGHDN and CDR2 FVKESK. The germline V and J ends were trimmed by 6 bases and 6 bases, with 19 bases remaining between them. CDR3 length equals 15 residues. The CDR3 loop reads CASRHSTDNGDTQYF. CDR3 DNA: TGTGCCAGCAGACACTCAACGGATAACGGGGATACGCAGTATTTT.

As regards this clone: At one of its ends the junction is not consistent with the germline gene, which may arise from a read error. The same CDR3 is also encoded by other DNA sequences in this sample. This chain uses TRBV5-8 with TRBJ1-5; 8 bases match TRBD1. Germline V gene sequence: CDR1 SGHTS, CDR2 YDEGEE. The CDR3 loop spans 15 amino acids. CDR3 nucleotide sequence: TGTGCCAGCAGCTTGACGGACAGGGAGGGTCAGCCTCAGCATTTT. It is translated as CASSLTDREGQPQHF.

V is TRBV4-1 and J is TRBJ2-3, with a weak D call TRBD2 (6 bases). The CDR3 is made up of 13 amino acids. Germline values: CDR1 MGHRA, CDR2 YSYEKL. With 2 bases removed from V and 5 bases from J, the gap between germline ends came to 8 bases. CDR3 nucleotide sequence: TGCGCCAGCAGCCAATGGAGGGGAGATACGCAGTATTTT. Protein sequence: CASSQWRGDTQYF.

This clone was seen more than once but under ten times. The J gene is TRBJ2-7, the V gene TRBV2; 11 bases are shared with TRBD1. The CDR3 is 14 residues long. The junction had 4 bases not matched to a gene; V was cut back by 7 bases and J by 2 bases. CDR1 and CDR2 from the germline V gene are SNHLY and FYNNEI. As DNA, the CDR3 is TGTGCCAGCAAGGGACAGGGGGGCCCCTACGAGCAGTACTTC. This translates into CASKGQGGPYEQYF.